The rows below give T cell receptor beta chains drawn from one sample of a study of graft-versus-host responses after intestinal transplantation. Repertoires were generated with immunoSEQ multiplex PCR, while TCRdb's copy carries only in-frame clones and drops some. The sample comprises about 37,000 clones, 87% of which are singletons, and about a sixth rests with the top ten. The input for sequencing was ileum tissue, taken around 190 days after intestinal transplant. These receptor sequences come from a human patient who received an intestinal transplant, so some T cells may come from the graft donor. The CDR3 runs from the conserved cysteine through the conserved F or W. D genes are given only for firm matches.

V gene: TRBV6-1; J gene: TRBJ2-3; D gene: TRBD2; CDR3 protein: CASSGRSGRYSTDTQYF
V gene: TRBV5-1; J gene: TRBJ2-3; D gene: TRBD1; CDR3 protein: CASRGTVSTDTQYF
V gene: TRBV19; J gene: TRBJ1-5; D gene: NA; CDR3 protein: CASSMRANQPQHF
V gene: TRBV2; J gene: TRBJ2-3; D gene: NA; CDR3 protein: CASSDFTDTQYF
V gene: TRBV7-9; J gene: TRBJ1-4; D gene: NA; CDR3 protein: CASSLFSEKLFF
V gene: TRBV30; J gene: TRBJ2-1; D gene: TRBD1; CDR3 protein: CAWTGTGSNEQFF
V gene: TRBV18; J gene: TRBJ1-1; D gene: NA; CDR3 protein: CASSPQGGTEAFF
V gene: TRBV5-6; J gene: TRBJ2-1; D gene: NA; CDR3 protein: CASSPTISNEQFF
V gene: TRBV5-1; J gene: TRBJ1-4; D gene: TRBD1; CDR3 protein: CASSLWGTGEKLFF
V gene: TRBV7-8; J gene: TRBJ2-5; D gene: NA; CDR3 protein: CASSQMTGGDGETQYF
V gene: TRBV4-1; J gene: TRBJ1-6; D gene: NA; CDR3 protein: CASSHVPIFGFSPLHF
V gene: TRBV27; J gene: TRBJ2-7; D gene: NA; CDR3 protein: CASSLSSAGLSYEQYF
V gene: TRBV2; J gene: TRBJ2-5; D gene: TRBD2; CDR3 protein: CASSEAGLAGGEETQYF
V gene: TRBV4-1; J gene: TRBJ2-1; D gene: TRBD2; CDR3 protein: CASSRASGANNEQFF
V gene: TRBV7-9; J gene: TRBJ1-3; D gene: NA; CDR3 protein: CASSRSPGNTIYF
V gene: TRBV14; J gene: TRBJ1-5; D gene: NA; CDR3 protein: CASSLSSHQPQHF
V gene: TRBV7-6; J gene: TRBJ2-7; D gene: TRBD1; CDR3 protein: CASSSGTGSDEQYF
V gene: TRBV4-1; J gene: TRBJ2-5; D gene: TRBD2; CDR3 protein: CASSPAGVPQETQYF
V gene: TRBV19; J gene: TRBJ2-3; D gene: NA; CDR3 protein: CASSSRANTDTQYF
V gene: TRBV5-6; J gene: TRBJ1-3; D gene: NA; CDR3 protein: CASSLDRVFGNTIYF
V gene: TRBV7-8; J gene: TRBJ2-1; D gene: NA; CDR3 protein: CASSPTPGYNEQFF
V gene: TRBV6-1; J gene: TRBJ2-7; D gene: TRBD2; CDR3 protein: CASRGGSTYEQYF
V gene: TRBV6-5; J gene: TRBJ1-1; D gene: NA; CDR3 protein: CASSPRQPNTEAFF
V gene: TRBV2; J gene: TRBJ2-2; D gene: NA; CDR3 protein: CASRGAGELFF
V gene: TRBV18; J gene: TRBJ2-3; D gene: TRBD2; CDR3 protein: CASSPVPLAGAGGDTQYF
V gene: TRBV28; J gene: TRBJ2-1; D gene: TRBD1; CDR3 protein: CASRSDVQGANEQFF
V gene: TRBV27; J gene: TRBJ2-7; D gene: NA; CDR3 protein: CASSYQTGYEQYF
V gene: TRBV4-1; J gene: TRBJ1-5; D gene: NA; CDR3 protein: CASSQEGGMNQPQHF
V gene: TRBV7-6; J gene: TRBJ1-1; D gene: TRBD1; CDR3 protein: CASRSGGNTEAFF
V gene: TRBV28; J gene: TRBJ2-7; D gene: NA; CDR3 protein: CASSLRGRYSSYEQYF
V gene: TRBV4-1; J gene: TRBJ1-2; D gene: NA; CDR3 protein: CASSQDIGEPYGYTF
V gene: TRBV27; J gene: TRBJ1-2; D gene: NA; CDR3 protein: CASTETGTVAPYGYTF
V gene: TRBV14; J gene: TRBJ2-1; D gene: NA; CDR3 protein: CASSPWSGSGNEQFF
V gene: TRBV5-8; J gene: TRBJ1-1; D gene: NA; CDR3 protein: CASSLPGVSTEAFF
V gene: TRBV4-1; J gene: TRBJ2-5; D gene: NA; CDR3 protein: CASSQEKRGVGETQYF
V gene: TRBV27; J gene: TRBJ1-4; D gene: NA; CDR3 protein: CASSSRQITNEKLFF
V gene: TRBV6-1; J gene: TRBJ1-5; D gene: TRBD1; CDR3 protein: CASSVGRGDALRPQHF
V gene: TRBV29-1; J gene: TRBJ2-5; D gene: TRBD2; CDR3 protein: CSVQPGLGGETQYF
V gene: TRBV7-9; J gene: TRBJ1-2; D gene: NA; CDR3 protein: CASSSPVGTAEGYTF
V gene: TRBV28; J gene: TRBJ2-2; D gene: NA; CDR3 protein: CASSSPGAPLGELFF
V gene: TRBV23-1; J gene: TRBJ2-7; D gene: NA; CDR3 protein: CASSRPGWTYEQYF
V gene: TRBV18; J gene: TRBJ1-2; D gene: NA; CDR3 protein: CASSRAANYGYTF
V gene: TRBV7-9; J gene: TRBJ2-2; D gene: NA; CDR3 protein: CASSRLVASSGELFF
V gene: TRBV5-1; J gene: TRBJ2-1; D gene: TRBD2; CDR3 protein: CASSFPTAGGRSSYNEQFF
V gene: TRBV18; J gene: TRBJ2-7; D gene: TRBD1; CDR3 protein: CASSPSGGEQYF
V gene: TRBV10-2; J gene: TRBJ2-5; D gene: TRBD1; CDR3 protein: CASSDRDRSFHF
V gene: TRBV27; J gene: TRBJ2-5; D gene: NA; CDR3 protein: CASRPTEQYF
V gene: TRBV4-1; J gene: TRBJ2-7; D gene: NA; CDR3 protein: CASSQVRGVATYEQYF
V gene: TRBV9; J gene: TRBJ2-5; D gene: NA; CDR3 protein: CASSQLGTAVEQYF
V gene: TRBV9; J gene: TRBJ2-7; D gene: TRBD2; CDR3 protein: CASSVDGGRYEQYF
V gene: TRBV7-9; J gene: TRBJ2-7; D gene: TRBD1; CDR3 protein: CASSPVGTGKVEQYF
V gene: TRBV5-4; J gene: TRBJ2-3; D gene: TRBD2; CDR3 protein: CASSGAGTSWGTDTQYF
V gene: TRBV11-3; J gene: TRBJ2-7; D gene: NA; CDR3 protein: CASSPAETGSTYEQYF